Listed here are 29 T cell receptor beta chains from one sample, sequenced in a study of blood T cell repertoires in COVID-19. This table comes from immunoSEQ multiplex PCR, and its TCRdb copy is limited to in-frame clones, with some not included. The sample shows about 230,000 clones, around 83% of them seen only once. Input material: peripheral blood. The receptors were sampled from a woman in her forties or fifties with acute or convalescent COVID-19.

This sequence joins TRBV19 and TRBJ1-4; no reliable D call. The CDR3 is made up of 13 amino acids. The V gene's germline CDR1 is LNHDA and CDR2 SQIVND (reference sequence). V dropped 5 bases and J dropped 8 bases, with 12 bases sitting between them. This chain's CDR3 is CASSSTVREKLFF. CDR3 nucleotides: TGTGCCAGTAGTTCTACGGTGCGCGAAAAACTGTTTTTT. The entire variable domain, with the rest obtained from reference TRBV19 and TRBJ1-4, is as follows: DGGITQSPKYLFRKEGQNVTLSCEQNLNHDAMYWYRQDPGQGLRLIYYSQIVNDFQKGDIAEGYSVSREKKESFPLTVTSAQKNPTAFYLCASSSTVREKLFFGSGTQLSVL.

A word on this clone: Distinct nucleotide sequences in the sample also encode this CDR3. The chain joins TRBV19 to TRBJ2-5, with D maybe TRBD1 (6 bases). The ends were cut back, 4 bases at V and 2 bases at J, with 8 bases in the middle. This CDR3 contains 13 residues. Germline-derived CDR1 and CDR2 are LNHDA and SQIVND (reference sequence). The CDR3 DNA reads TGTGCCAGTAGTAGGACAGTACAAGAGACCCAGTACTTC. It translates to CASSRTVQETQYF.

V usage is TRBV28 and J usage is TRBJ2-1; perhaps TRBD2 as D (5 bases). This CDR3 has 13 amino acids. The germline V gene encodes CDR1 MDHEN and CDR2 SYDVKM. The CDR3 reads CASSGGAYNEQFF. The CDR3 DNA follows: TGTGCAAGCTCCGGAGGTGCCTACAATGAGCAGTTCTTC.

The V and J genes are TRBV7-2 and TRBJ2-2; tentatively, D is TRBD1 (6 bases). The CDR3 is 16 residues long. CDR1 SGHTA and CDR2 FQGNSA come from the germline V gene. Trimming left V 0 bases short and J 1 base short, with 9 bases between. The CDR3 DNA reads as TGTGCCAGCAGCTTAGCGGCACAGGGGAACACCGGGGAGCTGTTTTTT. Protein: CASSLAAQGNTGELFF.

This clone was seen just once. The chain employs TRBV4-1 and TRBJ1-4; D is undetermined. Germline V lookup: CDR1 MGHRA, CDR2 YSYEKL. The CDR3 is 14 amino acids. V lost 4 bases and J 7 bases, leaving 13 bases between the germline ends. As DNA, the CDR3 is TGCGCCAGCAGCCGAAGCGGGGTGGGTGAAAAACTGTTTTTT. Encoded protein: CASSRSGVGEKLFF.

The chain joins TRBV6-2 or TRBV6-3 to TRBJ1-1, with D hard to call. With 2 bases removed from V and 2 bases from J, the gap between germline ends came to 6 bases. The CDR3 has 13 residues. Germline CDR1 reads MNHEY; CDR2 reads SVGEGT. The CDR3 bases are TGTGCCAGCAGTTACCTGGGCAACACTGAAGCTTTCTTT. Translation gives CASSYLGNTEAFF.

The CDR3 here is CASTSDRYGYTF. The CDR3 DNA reads TGTGCCAGTACCTCCGATCGGTATGGCTACACCTTC. The genes are TRBV19 and TRBJ1-2; D is unresolved. This CDR3 is 12 amino acids long. V lost 7 bases and J lost 5, with 11 bases in between. Germline CDR1 reads LNHDA; CDR2 reads SQIVND (reference sequence).

The chain carries TRBV3-1 (or the pseudogene TRBV3-2) and TRBJ1-5; TRBD1 is a possible D gene (6 bases). CDR1 is LGHDT and CDR2 is YNNKEL in the germline V gene (reference sequence). This CDR3 is built from 15 residues. V was clipped by 2 bases and J by 6 bases, with 14 bases between them. DNA of the CDR3: TGTGCCAGCAGCCAATCACAGGGCGGGTTTCAGCCCCAGCATTTT. Its protein product is CASSQSQGGFQPQHF.

V is TRBV11-2 and J is TRBJ2-3; 8 positions match TRBD1. The CDR3 is 15 amino acids. After removal of 1 base from V and 5 bases from J, the junction contained 5 bases not matched to a gene. Germline CDR1 reads SGHAT; CDR2 reads FQNNGV. CDR3 nucleotides: TGTGCCAGCAGCTTAGTGGACAGGGTGAGAGATACGCAGTATTTT. This translates into CASSLVDRVRDTQYF.

The table lists this clone with a count of one. This chain links TRBV24-1 with TRBJ1-4; D perhaps matches TRBD1 (5 bases). The CDR3 runs 12 residues. Germline V gene data show CDR1 as KGHDR and CDR2 as SFDVKD. The V end lost 5 bases, the J end lost 11 bases, and 11 bases lay between the germline ends. The CDR3 nucleotides are TGTGCCACCAGTGGAGGCGGGGGGAAACTGTTTTTT. It codes for CATSGGGGKLFF.

The V call is TRBV5-5, the J call TRBJ2-7, with 10 bases that match TRBD1. There are 14 residues in the CDR3. With V trimmed by 2 bases and J by 4 bases, 3 bases remained unmatched. Germline CDR1 reads SGHKS; CDR2 reads YYEKEE (reference sequence). This CDR3 reads CASSFGDRGYEQYF. CDR3 in DNA: TGTGCCAGCAGCTTCGGGGACAGGGGTTACGAGCAGTACTTC. Together with reference TRBV5-5 and TRBJ2-7, the CDR3 gives the full variable domain: DAGVTQSPTHLIKTRGQQVTLRCSPISGHKSVSWYQQVLGQGPQFIFQYYEKEERGRGNFPDRFSARQFPNYSSELNVNALLLGDSALYLCASSFGDRGYEQYFGPGTRLTVT.

The chain joins TRBV3-1 (or the pseudogene TRBV3-2) to TRBJ2-1; TRBD2 might be the D (5 bases). This CDR3 has 15 residues. The V gene's germline CDR1 is LGHDT and CDR2 YNNKEL (reference sequence). The V gene lost 2 bases and the J gene lost 6 bases, with 14 bases spanning the gap. CDR3 sequence: CASSQQEGFFNEQFF. CDR3 nucleotides: TGTGCCAGCAGCCAACAAGAGGGATTTTTCAATGAGCAGTTCTTC.

This clone was seen only a few times. The J gene is TRBJ2-1, the V gene TRBV13; 8 bases match TRBD2. Trimming took 3 bases from V and 0 from J; bases not matched to a gene: 4. Per the germline V gene, CDR1 is PRHDT and CDR2 is FYEKMQ (reference sequence). The CDR3 runs to 16 residues. CDR3 protein: CASSFKRESSYNEQFF. The CDR3 DNA reads TGTGCCAGCAGCTTTAAGCGGGAGAGCTCCTACAATGAGCAGTTCTTC.

The J gene is TRBJ2-1, the V gene TRBV19; no reliable D call. Germline loops: CDR1 LNHDA, CDR2 SQIVND (reference sequence). The V gene lost 6 bases and the J gene lost 0 bases, with 12 bases spanning the gap. The CDR3 covers 15 residues. CDR3 amino acids: CASSQALSSYNEQFF. The CDR3 DNA follows: TGTGCCAGTAGCCAGGCCCTAAGCTCCTACAATGAGCAGTTCTTC.

CDR3 sequence reads: CASSLQRDRGEQYF. In DNA form, the CDR3 reads TGTGCCAGCAGCCTCCAAAGGGACAGGGGCGAGCAGTACTTC. This chain uses TRBV14 with TRBJ2-7, with 10 bases fitting TRBD1. Per the germline V gene, CDR1 is SGHDN and CDR2 is FVKESK. Unmatched junction bases numbered 6, after V lost 4 bases and J lost 6 bases. The CDR3 runs to 14 residues.

The chain carries TRBV23-1 and TRBJ2-3; TRBD1 aligns across 9 bases. TRBV23-1 has ORF status, its function being uncertain. This CDR3 region has 16 residues. The V segment lost 4 bases and the J segment 2 bases; nucleotides outside the gene matches: 7. CDR3 amino acids: CASSRRDREYTDTQYF. As DNA, the CDR3 is TGCGCCAGCAGTCGACGGGACAGGGAATACACAGATACGCAGTATTTT.

The chain couples TRBV2 to TRBJ2-4; possible D gene TRBD2, 7 bases. V was shortened by 2 bases and J by 7 bases, with 15 bases between the two germline ends. Germline assignment: CDR1 SNHLY and CDR2 FYNNEI. CDR3 size: 15 residues. The CDR3 is CASSEIRGALNIQYF. The CDR3 coding sequence is TGTGCCAGCAGTGAAATACGGGGGGCGCTGAACATTCAGTACTTC.

This sequence joins TRBV4-1 and TRBJ2-7; D remains unclear. The CDR3 has 14 residues. The germline V and J ends were trimmed by 6 bases and 0 bases, with 12 bases remaining between them. Germline V gives CDR1 MGHRA, CDR2 YSYEKL. DNA for the CDR3: TGCGCCAGCAGTGAGTTCACAGTCTCCTACGAGCAGTACTTC. Translated: CASSEFTVSYEQYF.

V usage is TRBV7-6 and J usage is TRBJ1-1; no definite D call. This CDR3 is 18 amino acids long. The germline V and J ends were trimmed by 4 bases and 2 bases, with 23 bases remaining between them. Germline CDR1 is SGHVS and CDR2 is FNYEAQ. CDR3 coding DNA: TGTGCCAGCAGCTCGCGACCATTAGGTGGAGGGTTCAACACTGAAGCTTTCTTT. Translated, it gives CASSSRPLGGGFNTEAFF.

The chain carries TRBV28 and TRBJ1-6, with D possibly matching TRBD1 (5 bases). There are 15 residues in the CDR3. Germline values: CDR1 MDHEN, CDR2 SYDVKM. V lost 5 bases and J 3 bases, leaving 11 bases between the germline ends. CDR3 loop: CASSLGQLYNSPLHF. The CDR3 DNA sequence: TGTGCCAGCAGTCTGGGGCAGCTCTATAATTCACCCCTCCACTTT.

The rearrangement joins TRBV18 to TRBJ1-6; TRBD1 is a possible D gene (6 bases). The V gene lost 2 bases and the J gene lost 8 bases, with 10 bases spanning the gap. CDR3 length: 14 residues. Germline CDR1 and CDR2: KGHSH and LQKENI. CDR3 region: CASSPLDRDSPLHF. Written as DNA, the CDR3 is TGTGCCAGCTCACCATTGGACAGAGATTCACCCCTCCACTTT.

The chain has TRBV5-6 and TRBJ2-7, with 9 bases aligning to TRBD1. Germline CDR1 is SGHDT and CDR2 is YYEEEE. After removal of 0 bases from V and 3 bases from J, the junction contained 4 bases not matched to a gene. CDR3 length: 15 amino acids. CDR3 DNA: TGTGCCAGCAGCTTGGTGGGGACAGGGAGCTACGAGCAGTACTTC. This gives the protein CASSLVGTGSYEQYF. Filled out from reference TRBV5-6 and TRBJ2-7, the complete variable domain reads DAGVTQSPTHLIKTRGQQVTLRCSPKSGHDTVSWYQQALGQGPQFIFQYYEEEERQRGNFPDRFSGHQFPNYSSELNVNALLLGDSALYLCASSLVGTGSYEQYFGPGTRLTVT.

The table lists this clone with a count of one. The chain links TRBV28 to TRBJ2-3; possibly TRBD1 for D (5 bases). Germline-derived CDR1 and CDR2 are MDHEN and SYDVKM. The germline V and J ends were trimmed by 6 bases and 2 bases, with 9 bases remaining between them. There are 13 residues in the CDR3. The CDR3 here is CASRRQNTDTQYF. The CDR3 nucleotides read TGTGCCAGCAGGCGACAGAACACAGATACGCAGTATTTT.

This CDR3 reads CASSQETGDYNSPLHF. CDR3 nucleotides: TGTGCCAGCAGCCAAGAAACGGGAGATTATAATTCACCCCTCCACTTT. The chain is built from TRBV4-2 and TRBJ1-6; D gene ambiguous. V lost 0 bases and J 4 bases, leaving 10 bases between the germline ends. The CDR3 spans 16 residues. CDR1 and CDR2 (germline): LGHNA, YNFKEQ.

The CDR3 loop reads CASSSGLVTDTQYF. DNA of the CDR3: TGTGCCAGCTCTTCGGGACTAGTGACAGATACGCAGTATTTT. The chain is built from TRBV18 and TRBJ2-3, with TRBD2 matching over 8 bases. V shed 6 bases and J 3 bases; nucleotides not matched to a gene: 5. Germline values: CDR1 KGHSH, CDR2 LQKENI. The CDR3 length is 14 residues. Using reference TRBV18 and TRBJ2-3 for the parts outside the CDR3, the full variable domain is NAGVMQNPRHLVRRRGQEARLRCSPMKGHSHVYWYRQLPEEGLKFMVYLQKENIIDESGMPKERFSAEFPKEGPSILRIQQVVRGDSAAYFCASSSGLVTDTQYFGPGTRLTVL.

The chain employs TRBV5-8 and TRBJ2-1; the D is unclear. The CDR3 consists of 11 residues. V lost 2 bases and J 16 bases, leaving 13 bases between the germline ends. Germline CDR1 is SGHTS and CDR2 is YDEGEE. As DNA, the CDR3 is TGTGCCAGCAGCTTCAACTCCTATGGTTTCTTC. Translated, it gives CASSFNSYGFF.

V gene TRBV7-2 combines with J gene TRBJ2-1, with 9 bases matching TRBD1. Trimming cost V 4 bases and J 8 bases; bases outside gene matches: 6. The CDR3 runs to 14 residues. Germline V gene lookup returns CDR1 SGHTA and CDR2 FQGNSA. CDR3 region: CASSSTGGWDEQFF. The CDR3 DNA reads TGTGCCAGCAGCTCAACAGGGGGCTGGGATGAGCAGTTCTTC.

The chain employs TRBV7-9 and TRBJ2-3; 10 nucleotides align to TRBD2. The CDR3 has 19 residues. V shed 1 base and J 1 base; nucleotides not matched to a gene: 11. Germline CDR1 reads SEHNR; CDR2 reads FQNEAQ (reference sequence). CDR3 residues: CASSLVRTSGEDGTDTQYF. The CDR3 DNA is TGTGCCAGCAGCTTAGTACGGACTAGCGGCGAGGATGGCACAGATACGCAGTATTTT.

This rearrangement joins TRBV28 to TRBJ2-7; 8 bases are shared with TRBD1. CDR1 and CDR2 from the germline V gene are MDHEN and SYDVKM. This CDR3 comprises 15 residues. V shed 3 bases and J 3 bases; nucleotides not matched to a gene: 7. Here the CDR3 DNA reads TGTGCCAGCAGTTTTGGGACAGGCGGACTCTACGAGCAGTACTTC. Translating it yields CASSFGTGGLYEQYF. Filled out from reference TRBV28 and TRBJ2-7, the complete variable domain reads DVKVTQSSRYLVKRTGEKVFLECVQDMDHENMFWYRQDPGLGLRLIYFSYDVKMKEKGDIPEGYSVSREKKERFSLILESASTNQTSMYLCASSFGTGGLYEQYFGPGTRLTVT.